This TCR beta chain was documented in a study of blood T cell repertoires in COVID-19. During active infection, Seattle patients enrolled and were then monitored through disease. Original analysis: Estimation of nucleated cell counts relied on the amplification of reference gene primers. Measured with immunoSEQ multiplex PCR; TCRdb has only the in-frame clones, and not every one. V and J calls and clone size are those listed in that table; D and trimming were worked out from the DNA. Among about 300,000 clones, 70% to 85% were seen once, and the ten largest hold more than 1.1%. Between the trimmed V and J ends, which lost 4 bases and 4 bases, there was a span of 16 bases. Germline CDR1 and CDR2: LGHNA and YSLEER. The CDR3 is 15 amino acids.

The chain joins TRBV4-3 to TRBJ1-1; maybe TRBD1 (6 bases). The material sequenced was peripheral blood. This clonotype originated in a human donor with COVID-19, enrolled during active disease. The donor label of this sample is uncertain. The CDR3 spells CASSLLGGEGTEAFF. The CDR3 DNA reads as TGCGCCAGCAGCCTTTTAGGGGGAGAGGGCACTGAAGCTTTCTTT.